A single sample gave rise to the 20 T cell receptor beta chains below, sequenced in a study of tumor-infiltrating lymphocytes in primary liver carcinoma. A primer in the constant region served to generate TCR beta cDNA from roughly 550 ng of total RNA. It was through three nested multiplex PCR rounds of slightly modified ARM-PCR that TCR beta libraries arose. Both of the initial two PCR rounds ran for approximately 11 cycles and employed TRBV1-TRBV30 forward primers alongside a C-beta reverse primer. Each CDR3 protein gets one entry after TCRdb re-called the multiplex PCR reads with MiXCR. The sample contains under 200,000 distinct CDR3 sequences, over 80% of which appear only once. Both RNA and DNA were isolated together from around 20-30 mg of bulk tissue that had not been sorted. The sequenced sample was tumor tissue from primary liver carcinoma. Receptors originate from a man aged 35 to 55 with primary liver carcinoma and hepatitis B virus infection.

On this clonotype: A junction boundary mismatches the germline segment, possibly from a read error. The genes are TRBV4-2 and TRBJ2-5; 8 nucleotides line up with TRBD2. Per germline, CDR1 LGHNA and CDR2 YNFKEQ. This CDR3 region has 19 residues. The CDR3 coding sequence is TGTGCCAACAGCCCCAGTTGGACTAGCCTAGTGGTCTTTGGAGAGACCCAGTACTTC. Encoded protein: CANSPSWTSLVVFGETQYF.

Worth noting for this clonotype: Because it lacks the conserved phenylalanine or tryptophan at the end, this CDR3 is likely a read error. This CDR3 is CASIPQPAFGKQFI. The DNA of the CDR3 is TGTGCCAGCATCCCTCAACCGGCGTTCGGTAAGCAGTTCATC. V gene TRBV6-6 combines with J gene TRBJ2-1; no definite D call. Germline assignment: CDR1 MNHNY and CDR2 SVGAGI (reference sequence). This CDR3 is built from 14 residues. Deletions cut 7 bases from V and 11 bases from J, with 21 bases between.

With regard to this clonotype: At one end the junction does not follow the germline gene, possibly because of a read error. The J gene is TRBJ2-7, the V gene TRBV14; 13 positions agree with TRBD2. The germline gives CDR1 SGHDN, CDR2 FVKESK. The CDR3 consists of 18 residues. This CDR3 is CAGNHTSGLAGASYEHYF. CDR3 in DNA: TGTGCCGGCAACCATACGTCTGGACTAGCGGGAGCCTCCTACGAGCATTACTTC.

This CDR3 is CASIKEGTTEAFF. The CDR3 bases are TGTGCCAGCATCAAAGAGGGGACTACTGAAGCTTTCTTT. The rearrangement joins TRBV6-6 to TRBJ1-1, with D possibly matching TRBD1 (5 bases). Trimming removed 7 bases from V and 5 bases from J, with 14 bases in between. This CDR3 contains 13 residues. Germline CDR1 and CDR2: MNHNY and SVGAGI (reference sequence).

Regarding this clonotype: It may be a read error: a sequence one base away is much more abundant. The chain is built from TRBV28 and TRBJ2-1; no firm D call. V gave up 5 bases and J gave up 9 bases, with 11 bases separating them. This CDR3 spans 12 amino acids. CDR1 and CDR2 (germline): MDHEN, SYDVKM. This chain's CDR3 is CASSIPSLEQFF. DNA of the CDR3: TGTGCCAGCAGTATTCCAAGCCTTGAGCAGTTCTTC.

V usage is TRBV4-3 and J usage is TRBJ2-7, with 7 bases identical to TRBD2. Germline trimming cut 1 base from V and 13 bases from J; bases unmatched to any gene: 16. Germline assignment: CDR1 LGHNA and CDR2 YSLEER. This CDR3 is 15 amino acids long. Here the CDR3 reads CASSQGPGGEDEYYF. The CDR3 DNA reads as TGCGCCAGCAGCCAAGGTCCGGGAGGAGAGGACGAGTATTACTTC.

Comment on this clonotype: The conserved phenylalanine or tryptophan normally closing the CDR3 is absent here, so this likely arose from a read error. The limits of the CDR3 on the DNA are not certain, so only TCRdb's listed CDR3 is given. This chain joins TRBV29-1 and TRBJ1-2; the table names TRBD1, a call not compared with the DNA. The CDR3 length is 18 residues, termini included. Per germline, CDR1 SQVTM and CDR2 ANQGSEA. The CDR3 is CSVGASTGTQVANYGFTL.

This clonotype was counted a single time. A read error may explain this, as a much larger clone is one base away. This chain links TRBV28 with TRBJ2-7; D possibly corresponds to TRBD2 (6 bases). CDR3 length: 14 amino acids. Germline V lookup: CDR1 MDHEN, CDR2 SYDVKM. The CDR3 protein is CASSLLVPAGEQHF. Written as DNA, the CDR3 is TGTGCCAGCAGCCTCCTCGTCCCAGCGGGCGAGCAGCACTTC. Filled out from reference TRBV28 and TRBJ2-7, the complete variable domain reads DVKVTQSSRYLVKRTGEKVFLECVQDMDHENMFWYRQDPGLGLRLIYFSYDVKMKEKGDIPEGYSVSREKKERFSLILESASTNQTSMYLCASSLLVPAGEQHFGPGTRLTVT.

This clonotype was found a few times. At one end the junction does not follow the germline gene, possibly because of a read error. V usage is TRBV11-1 and J usage is TRBJ2-1; D may be TRBD1 (5 bases). Germline V CDR1 and CDR2: SGHAT, FQDESV (reference sequence). CDR3 length equals 14 residues. In DNA, the CDR3 is TGTGCCAGCGGCTTAGGCTCGGCGGACAATGGGCAGTTCTTC. Translated, it gives CASGLGSADNGQFF. The full variable domain, completed using reference TRBV11-1 and TRBJ2-1, is EAEVAQSPRYKITEKSQAVAFWCDPISGHATLYWYRQILGQGPELLVQFQDESVVDDSQLPKDRFSAERLKGVDSTLKIQPAELGDSAMYLCASGLGSADNGQFFGPGTRLTVL.

This clonotype was seen once. Relative to the germline gene, one junction end is altered; a read error may explain this. V usage is TRBV5-1 and J usage is TRBJ2-5; 7 bases agree with TRBD1. Germline V gene lookup returns CDR1 SGHRS and CDR2 YFSETQ. There are 15 residues in the CDR3. The CDR3 coding sequence is TGCGCCACCCAAACCGGAGAGGGGGCCCAGGAGACCCAGAACTTC. Translation: CATQTGEGAQETQNF.

Worth noting for this clonotype: The junction departs from germline at one end; a sequencing error may be responsible. The chain has TRBV11-2 and TRBJ1-5; D remains ambiguous. This CDR3 has 16 amino acids. The germline CDR1 and CDR2 sequences are SGHAT and FQNNGV. This chain's CDR3 is CASSLKGSLTNQPQHF. In nucleotides, the CDR3 is TGTGCCAGCAGCCTAAAAGGGAGTCTGACGAATCAACCCCAGCATTTT. Combining the CDR3 with reference TRBV11-2 and TRBJ1-5 gives the whole variable domain EAGVAQSPRYKIIEKRQSVAFWCNPISGHATLYWYQQILGQGPKLLIQFQNNGVVDDSQLPKDRFSAERLKGVDSTLKIQPAKLEDSAVYLCASSLKGSLTNQPQHFGDGTRLSIL.

Regarding this clonotype: A read error may be the cause here, since a much bigger clone is one base away. Here the CDR3 reads CASSPDPGIASSSYNEQFF. CDR3 bases: TGTGCCAGCAGCCCTGATCCGGGAATAGCGTCCAGCTCCTACAATGAGCAGTTCTTC. This chain connects TRBV7-3 to TRBJ2-1; maybe TRBD2 (5 bases). Trimming pared 5 bases from V and 0 bases from J, leaving 23 bases between. The CDR3 sequence is 19 residues long. The germline CDR1 and CDR2 sequences are SGHTA and FQGTGA.

For this clonotype: One end of the junction does not line up with germline, which may come from a read error. The chain employs TRBV4-3 and TRBJ1-5; possible D gene TRBD1, 5 bases. The CDR3 extends over 15 amino acids. Germline-derived CDR1 and CDR2 are LGHNA and YSLEER. CDR3 sequence reads: CASSQVRGLNRPQHF. CDR3 nucleotide sequence: TGCGCCAGCAGCCAAGTCCGGGGCCTCAATCGGCCCCAGCATTTT.

Note on this clonotype: The junction departs from the called germline gene at one end, perhaps through a read error. This chain connects TRBV7-9 to TRBJ2-2; no firm D call. The CDR3 has 14 amino acids. Germline CDR1 is SEHNR and CDR2 is FQNEAQ (reference sequence). CDR3 loop: CTSSFEGNTGELFF. DNA for the CDR3: TGTACCAGCAGCTTTGAAGGAAACACCGGGGAGCTGTTTTTT.

Concerning this clonotype: A read error is likely, as this CDR3 ends without the conserved phenylalanine or tryptophan. The rearrangement links TRBV5-5 to TRBJ2-3; 11 bases are shared with TRBD2. V lost 4 bases to trimming and J lost 6 bases; unmatched junction nucleotides: 10. The length of the CDR3 is 16 residues. CDR1 and CDR2 from the germline V gene are SGHKS and YYEKEE (reference sequence). The CDR3 region is CASSLLVAGGGDTQYL. CDR3 coding DNA: TGTGCCAGCAGCCTCTTAGTAGCGGGAGGGGGGGATACGCAGTATTTA.

The chain carries TRBV5-6 and TRBJ1-5; a weak D match, TRBD1 (5 bases). Germline V CDR1 and CDR2: SGHDT, YYEEEE. This CDR3 spans 15 amino acids. The V gene lost 4 bases and the J gene lost 5 bases, with 16 bases spanning the gap. The CDR3 sequence: CASSILCRDDQPQHF. In DNA form, the CDR3 reads TGTGCCAGCAGCATCTTGTGCAGGGACGATCAGCCCCAGCATTTT.

Details on this clonotype: A read error may explain this, as a much larger clone is one base away. This sequence joins TRBV7-9 and TRBJ2-7; D possibly matches TRBD1 or TRBD2 (5 bases each). Germline V gene lookup returns CDR1 SEHNR and CDR2 FQNEAQ (reference sequence). The CDR3 has 14 residues. CDR3 nucleotides: TGTACCAGCAGCTTGGGACCCACCAATACCGAGCAGTACTTC. It is translated as CTSSLGPTNTEQYF.

Comment on this clonotype: A read error may produce the germline difference seen at one junction end. The chain is built from TRBV20-1 and TRBJ1-6; no definite D call. The germline gives CDR1 DFQATT, CDR2 SNEGSKA (reference sequence). The CDR3 has 15 amino acids. The CDR3 loop is CSAKASAADNSPLHF. Here the CDR3 DNA reads TGCAGTGCTAAGGCGTCCGCGGCAGATAATTCACCCCTTCACTTT.

The sample holds one count of this clonotype. The germline gene is not matched at one end of the junction; a read error may be the cause. The V call is TRBV6-2 or TRBV6-3, the J call TRBJ2-1, with 9 nucleotides matching TRBD2. Germline CDR1 is MNHEY and CDR2 is SVGEGT. This CDR3 has 16 amino acids. The CDR3 sequence: CASSYASGISYDEQFF. The CDR3 nucleotides read TGTGCCAGCAGTTACGCTAGCGGGATCTCCTACGATGAGCAATTCTTC.

The chain has TRBV6-5 and TRBJ2-6; D may be TRBD1 (5 bases). This CDR3 contains 19 residues. Trimming removed 6 bases from V and 14 bases from J, with 35 bases in between. Germline V gene data show CDR1 as MNHEY and CDR2 as SVGAGI. CDR3 loop: CASSRPWAGPLCGAKFLTF. CDR3 coding DNA: TGTGCCAGCAGCCGACCCTGGGCAGGGCCCTTATGTGGGGCCAAGTTCCTGACTTTC.